The source of this TCR beta chain is a study of PD-1 and CTLA-4 blockade in melanoma. The CDR3 contains 15 residues. The germline gives CDR1 MNHEY, CDR2 SMNVEV (reference sequence). V dropped 7 bases and J dropped 3 bases, with 16 bases sitting between them. TCRdb's table, derived via immunoSEQ multiplex PCR, lists solely in-frame clones and lacks some. The repertoire holds tens of thousands of clones, with approximately 90% as singletons. The origin of this receptor is a human donor with melanoma. The sample here was CD8+ T cells from peripheral blood, taken from a patient given anti-PD-1 treatment. The chain carries TRBV27 and TRBJ2-1, with D perhaps TRBD1 or TRBD2 (6 bases each). The CDR3 protein is CASTPGAHNYNEQFF. The CDR3 DNA follows: TGTGCCAGCACCCCGGGGGCCCACAACTACAATGAGCAGTTCTTC.